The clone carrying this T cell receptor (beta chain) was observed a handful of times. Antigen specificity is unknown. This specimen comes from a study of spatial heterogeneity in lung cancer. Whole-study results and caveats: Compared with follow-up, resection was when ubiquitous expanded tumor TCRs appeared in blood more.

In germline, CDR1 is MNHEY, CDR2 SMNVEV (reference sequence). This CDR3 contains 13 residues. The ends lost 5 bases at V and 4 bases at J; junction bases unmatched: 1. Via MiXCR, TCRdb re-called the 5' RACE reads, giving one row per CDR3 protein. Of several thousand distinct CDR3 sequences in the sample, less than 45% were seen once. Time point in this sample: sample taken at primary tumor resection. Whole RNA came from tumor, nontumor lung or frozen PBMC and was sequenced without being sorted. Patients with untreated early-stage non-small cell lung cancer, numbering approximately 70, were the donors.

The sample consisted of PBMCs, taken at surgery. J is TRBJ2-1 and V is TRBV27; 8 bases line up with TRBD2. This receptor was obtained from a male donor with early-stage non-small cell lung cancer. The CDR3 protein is CASSVAGYNEQFF. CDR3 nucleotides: TGTGCCAGCAGTGTAGCGGGGTACAATGAGCAGTTCTTC.